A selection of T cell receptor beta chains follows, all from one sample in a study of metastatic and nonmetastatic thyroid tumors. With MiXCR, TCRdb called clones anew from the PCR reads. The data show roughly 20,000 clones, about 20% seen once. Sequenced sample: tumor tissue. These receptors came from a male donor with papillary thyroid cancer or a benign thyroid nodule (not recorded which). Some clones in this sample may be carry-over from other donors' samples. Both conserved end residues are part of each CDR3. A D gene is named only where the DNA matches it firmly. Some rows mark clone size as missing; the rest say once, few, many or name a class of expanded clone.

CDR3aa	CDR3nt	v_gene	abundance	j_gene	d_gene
CASSFISGRSNIQYF	TGTGCCAGCAGCTTTATTAGCGGGAGGTCAAACATTCAGTACTTC	TRBV11-3	many	TRBJ2-4	TRBD2
CASRKQGANYGYTF	TGTGCCAGTAGGAAACAGGGGGCTAACTATGGCTACACCTTC	TRBV19	many	TRBJ1-2	TRBD1
CASSGSTSGSYEQYF	TGTGCCAGCAGCGGAAGCACTAGCGGGAGCTACGAGCAGTACTTC	TRBV9	-	TRBJ2-7	TRBD2
CASSYLPTPGLVELFF	TGTGCCAGCAGTTACCTACCGACCCCAGGTTTGGTGGAGCTGTTTTTT	TRBV6-5	many	TRBJ2-2	-
CASSQGMGVRFTEQFF	TGTGCCAGCAGCCAAGGTATGGGAGTACGGTTTACTGAGCAGTTCTTC	TRBV3-1	many	TRBJ2-1	-
CATSDFRTDPMTGELFF	TGTGCCACCAGTGACTTCCGGACAGATCCGATGACCGGGGAGCTGTTTTTT	TRBV24-1	many	TRBJ2-2	-
CASSTRPAATTGELFF	TGCGCCAGCAGTACACGTCCGGCTGCTACTACCGGGGAGCTGTTTTTT	TRBV5-1	-	TRBJ2-2	-
CSASVGSNEQFF	TGCAGTGCTAGTGTCGGGAGTAATGAGCAGTTCTTC	TRBV20-1	many	TRBJ2-1	-
CSATQGNTEAFF	TGCAGTGCTACACAGGGGAACACTGAAGCTTTCTTT	TRBV20-1	medium-sized	TRBJ1-1	-
CASTPRQGAGGELFF	TGCGCCAGCACTCCACGACAGGGGGCAGGCGGGGAGCTGTTTTTT	TRBV5-1	-	TRBJ2-2	TRBD1
CASSRGTGYYGYTF	TGTGCCAGCAGCCGCGGGACGGGGTACTATGGCTACACCTTC	TRBV5-5	many	TRBJ1-2	-
CSARDAREGPQETQYF	TGCAGTGCTAGAGATGCCCGGGAGGGCCCTCAAGAGACCCAGTACTTC	TRBV20-1	medium-sized	TRBJ2-5	TRBD2
CASSENTGSGELFF	TGTGCCAGCAGTGAAAACACCGGGTCCGGGGAGCTGTTTTTT	TRBV6-4	many	TRBJ2-2	-
CASSLVSEQQYF	TGCGCCAGCAGCTTGGTTTCCGAGCAGCAGTACTTC	TRBV5-1	-	TRBJ2-7	-
CASRYPGTSYEQYF	TGTGCCAGCAGATACCCGGGCACCTCCTACGAGCAGTACTTC	TRBV6-2/TRBV6-3	medium-sized	TRBJ2-7	-
CASSPGQGHSEQFF	TGTGCCAGCAGCCCAGGACAGGGCCACAGTGAGCAGTTCTTC	TRBV9	many	TRBJ2-1	TRBD1
CASSTPGQRSNEQFF	TGTGCCAGCAGTACACCGGGACAGAGATCTAATGAGCAGTTCTTC	TRBV6-1	medium-sized	TRBJ2-1	TRBD1
CASSMFGTSGSWETQYF	TGTGCCAGCAGCATGTTTGGGACTAGCGGGAGTTGGGAGACCCAGTACTTC	TRBV7-2	many	TRBJ2-5	TRBD2
CASSRPAGPSTDTQYF	TGTGCCAGCAGCCGACCAGCGGGCCCTTCCACAGATACGCAGTATTTT	TRBV7-6	-	TRBJ2-3	-
CSASDRTGSNYGYTF	TGCAGTGCTAGCGACCGGACAGGGAGTAACTATGGCTACACCTTC	TRBV20-1	many	TRBJ1-2	TRBD1
CASSFRGGREKLFF	TGTGCCAGCAGCTTTAGGGGGGGACGGGAAAAACTGTTTTTT	TRBV3-1	-	TRBJ1-4	-
CASSLAFQSLELEEAFF	TGTGCCAGCAGCTTAGCGTTTCAGTCTCTTGAATTGGAAGAAGCTTTCTTT	TRBV7-6	many	TRBJ1-1	-
CASKNSNQPQHF	TGTGCCAGCAAAAATAGCAATCAGCCCCAGCATTTT	TRBV2	many	TRBJ1-5	-
CASSFTGLSYEQYF	TGTGCCAGCAGTTTTACAGGGCTCTCCTACGAGCAGTACTTC	TRBV28	many	TRBJ2-7	-
CARSWTRGSTDTQYF	TGTGCCCGTAGTTGGACTCGCGGGAGCACAGATACGCAGTATTTT	TRBV6-2/TRBV6-3	-	TRBJ2-3	-
CASSELAGGYNEQFF	TGTGCCAGCAGTGAATTAGCGGGAGGGTACAATGAGCAGTTCTTC	TRBV6-1	many	TRBJ2-1	TRBD2
CSVTERDAKNIQYF	TGCAGTGTCACAGAAAGGGACGCCAAAAACATTCAGTACTTC	TRBV20-1	-	TRBJ2-4	-
CASISDRGADQYF	TGTGCTAGCATCTCGGACAGGGGTGCCGATCAGTACTTC	TRBV7-7	-	TRBJ2-7	TRBD1
CASSYEQGGMGNTEAFF	TGTGCCAGCAGTTACGAGCAGGGTGGAATGGGGAACACTGAAGCTTTCTTT	TRBV6-2/TRBV6-3	-	TRBJ1-1	-
CASSPRQEGNTEAFF	TGCGCCAGCAGCCCGAGACAGGAGGGGAACACTGAAGCTTTCTTT	TRBV5-1	medium-sized	TRBJ1-1	-